This T cell receptor beta chain was identified during a study of a mutant IDH1 vaccine in newly diagnosed glioma. Study-level background: Patients got radiotherapy, temozolomide, or both beforehand, and most got both.

Profiling relied on immunoSEQ multiplex PCR, and the TCRdb table lists in-frame clones only, not all of them. Of around 53,000 clones listed, approximately 84% are singletons. Described time point: week 47, end of study. A 20-mer mutant IDH1 peptide at 300 ug was injected subcutaneously with topical imiquimod. This clone occurred once. The antigen remains undetermined. The germline V gene has CDR1 SGHAT and CDR2 FQNNGV. The germline V and J ends were trimmed by 1 base and 5 bases, with 15 bases remaining between them. There are 15 residues in the CDR3. The specimen comprised PBMCs, sampled from a glioma patient whose treatment included an IDH1 peptide vaccine. This receptor was identified in a woman in her 30s with glioma. Some clones in this sample may be carry-over from other donors' samples. The rearrangement joins TRBV11-2 to TRBJ2-7; D remains ambiguous. Here the CDR3 DNA reads TGTGCCAGCAGCTTAGGAAGGGTCGGCGCGGACGAGCAGTACTTC. Amino acids: CASSLGRVGADEQYF.